Reported below is one T cell receptor beta chain. Its antigen is as yet unknown. The CDR3 contains 14 residues. Germline V gene lookup returns CDR1 MNHEY and CDR2 SMNVEV (reference sequence). V was trimmed by 4 bases and J by 4 bases, leaving 11 bases between them. As defined, naive CD8 cells were CD45RO-negative and positively selected for CCR7, with terminally differentiated effector memory CD45RA+ cells excluded. The data were obtained in a study of shared clonotypes between healthy human individuals. Study-wide background: Per donor, CD8 memory used one plate, CD8 naive used two, CD4 memory used three and CD4 naive used three. Notes on the study in general: Some naive CD4 clonotypes, roughly 4.7%, turned up in common across several donors. Blood was the only sampled material, and tissue repertoires likely differ. Generation probability values for non-shared clonotypes were lower than those for clonotypes shared by all four donors.

Sequenced by immunoSEQ multiplex PCR; TCRdb stores in-frame clones only, minus some. The repertoire holds about 590,000 clones, with about 95% as singletons. The sample taken for sequencing was naive CD8+ T cells sorted from blood. The chain couples TRBV27 to TRBJ2-1, with a possible D match to TRBD2 (5 bases). The clonotype was recovered from a woman between 25 and 40 years old in good health. The CDR3 sequence is CASSSGSEYNEQFF. The CDR3, as DNA: TGTGCCAGCAGTTCGGGTAGCGAATACAATGAGCAGTTCTTC.